The 17 T cell receptor beta chains in this list originate from one sample, sequenced in a study of T-cell memory formation after mild COVID-19. TCRdb re-derived calls from the 5' RACE reads in MiXCR, one entry per CDR3 protein. The sample carries 300,000 to 350,000 distinct CDR3 sequences, approximately 20% recorded once. Sample: PBMCs or a T cell subset sorted from them (not recorded which). The receptors were sampled from a man aged 18 to 35 who had mild COVID-19 (a few samples of this study predate the infection). Cell type and time point are not known.

A few counts support this clonotype. This chain connects TRBV7-2 to TRBJ1-6, with no clear D. Germline V lookup: CDR1 SGHTA, CDR2 FQGNSA. V was pared by 3 bases and J by 14 bases, with 17 bases between. The CDR3 consists of 14 residues. CDR3 coding DNA: TGTGCCAGCAGCTTGGAGGGAGCGGGTTACACCCTCCACTTT. It yields the protein CASSLEGAGYTLHF.

This clonotype was observed a few times. The chain joins TRBV7-9 to TRBJ1-6; D call uncertain. Germline V gene lookup returns CDR1 SEHNR and CDR2 FQNEAQ (reference sequence). The CDR3 has 13 residues. The V and J ends lost 6 bases and 7 bases respectively, with 10 bases between them. Here the CDR3 reads CASSFETNSPLHF. In DNA form, the CDR3 reads TGTGCCAGCAGTTTTGAGACAAATTCACCCCTCCACTTT.

The sample holds many counts of this clonotype. The V call is TRBV5-6, the J call TRBJ2-7; no clear D gene. V lost 9 bases, J lost 5 bases, and 12 bases lay in between. From germline, CDR1 is SGHDT and CDR2 YYEEEE. This CDR3 is 11 amino acids long. CDR3 loop: CATGRSHEQYF. The CDR3 coding sequence is TGTGCCACCGGACGGAGTCACGAGCAGTACTTC.

As regards this clonotype: One end of the junction fails to match germline, which may point to a read error. The rearrangement links TRBV20-1 to TRBJ1-4; D gene ambiguous. This CDR3 comprises 13 residues. Germline V gene lookup returns CDR1 DFQATT and CDR2 SNEGSKA (reference sequence). The CDR3, as DNA: TGCAGTGCTAGAGTCCCAACTAGTGAAAAACTGTTTTTT. It specifies CSARVPTSEKLFF.

The chain links TRBV2 to TRBJ2-1, with D possibly TRBD1 on 6 matching bases. Germline V gene lookup returns CDR1 SNHLY and CDR2 FYNNEI. Trimming pared 3 bases from V and 10 bases from J, leaving 16 bases between. The CDR3 has 14 amino acids. DNA for the CDR3: TGTGCCAGCAGTGAGGCCATTAACAGGGTCGAGCAGTTCTTC. This sequence encodes CASSEAINRVEQFF.

This clonotype was detected ten times or more. The chain combines TRBV7-3 with TRBJ1-5; D gene uncertain. The CDR3 loop spans 13 amino acids. Germline CDR1 SGHTA, CDR2 FQGTGA. V was shortened by 2 bases and J by 4 bases, with 6 bases between the two germline ends. The CDR3 sequence: CASSLEVNQPQHF. DNA of the CDR3: TGTGCCAGCAGCTTAGAGGTAAATCAGCCCCAGCATTTT.

This clonotype has just a few counts. The CDR3 DNA reads as TGTGCCAGCAGCCAGGGGCAGGGGAAGTATTTT. Its translation: CASSQGQGKYF. The rearrangement joins TRBV7-9 to TRBJ2-3; perhaps TRBD1 as D (6 bases). From germline, CDR1 is SEHNR and CDR2 FQNEAQ (reference sequence). V was pared by 5 bases and J by 13 bases, with 13 bases between. The CDR3 totals 11 residues.

This clonotype was seen a few times. The chain joins TRBV29-1 to TRBJ2-1; 15 nucleotides agree with TRBD2. This CDR3 is built from 13 residues. Germline lookup yields CDR1 SQVTM and CDR2 ANQGSEA. The ends lost 6 bases at V and 8 bases at J; junction bases unmatched: 2. The CDR3 reads CSVGLAGGDEQFF. In DNA, the CDR3 is TGCAGCGTCGGACTAGCGGGGGGGGATGAGCAGTTCTTC.

CDR3 in amino acids: CAIRRVGQREETQYF. CDR3 DNA sequence: TGTGCCATCAGGAGGGTTGGGCAGAGGGAAGAGACCCAGTACTTC. This chain connects TRBV10-3 to TRBJ2-5, with D perhaps matching TRBD2 (5 bases). Germline lookup yields CDR1 ENHRY and CDR2 SYGVKD. The CDR3 has 15 amino acids. V was clipped by 6 bases and J by 3 bases, with 17 bases between them.

This clonotype appeared a few times. The J gene is TRBJ2-7, the V gene TRBV29-1, with D possibly being TRBD1 (5 bases). The ends were cut back, 1 base at V and 1 base at J, with 8 bases in the middle. This CDR3 spans 13 amino acids. Germline V gene sequence: CDR1 SQVTM, CDR2 ANQGSEA. The CDR3 reads CSVEVQGSYEQYF. CDR3 DNA sequence: TGCAGCGTTGAAGTGCAGGGTTCCTACGAGCAGTACTTC.

This clonotype was found a few times. V usage is TRBV6-1 and J usage is TRBJ2-7; D may match TRBD1 or TRBD2 (5 bases each). The CDR3 runs 20 residues. V lost 5 bases and J 4 bases, leaving 33 bases between the germline ends. The germline CDR1 and CDR2 sequences are MNHNS and SASEGT. The CDR3 coding sequence is TGTGCCAGCAGTACCCGCGATCCGGGACGTACCTCCTACCTCATTTACGAGCAGTACTTC. Encoded protein: CASSTRDPGRTSYLIYEQYF.

This clonotype was observed a handful of times. The chain recombines TRBV7-6 with TRBJ1-1; perhaps TRBD1 as D (5 bases). The CDR3 runs 12 residues. Trimming took off 8 bases at V and 0 bases at J, with 7 bases between the two ends. Germline CDR1 and CDR2: SGHVS and FNYEAQ. In DNA form, the CDR3 reads TGTGCCAGCCAGGGCCTGAACACTGAAGCTTTCTTT. Its translation: CASQGLNTEAFF.

This chain links TRBV2 with TRBJ2-5; no clear D gene. This CDR3 is 14 amino acids long. Germline V gene lookup returns CDR1 SNHLY and CDR2 FYNNEI. V shed 2 bases and J shed 1 base, with 8 bases lying between them. CDR3 in amino acids: CASSEQLVQETQYF. The CDR3 bases are TGTGCCAGCAGTGAACAGCTAGTCCAAGAGACCCAGTACTTC. The full variable domain, completed using reference TRBV2 and TRBJ2-5, is EPEVTQTPSHQVTQMGQEVILRCVPISNHLYFYWYRQILGQKVEFLVSFYNNEISEKSEIFDDQFSVERPDGSNFTLKIRSTKLEDSAMYFCASSEQLVQETQYFGPGTRLLVL.

This clonotype appeared a few times. This sequence joins TRBV20-1 and TRBJ2-2; the D is unclear. There are 11 residues in the CDR3. Germline CDR1 reads DFQATT; CDR2 reads SNEGSKA (reference sequence). V lost 4 bases and J lost 4, with 4 bases in between. The CDR3 protein is CSAIATGELFF. The CDR3 DNA is TGCAGTGCTATAGCCACCGGGGAGCTGTTTTTT.

This clonotype was seen at least ten times. The chain joins TRBV5-1 to TRBJ2-2, with unresolved D. The V end lost 6 bases, the J end lost 0 bases, and 9 bases lay between the germline ends. Germline CDR1 SGHRS, CDR2 YFSETQ. This CDR3 has 14 amino acids. CDR3 bases: TGCGCCAGCACATTCCACACGAACACCGGGGAGCTGTTTTTT. It encodes CASTFHTNTGELFF.

About this clonotype itself: Given a much more abundant clone one base away, this may be a read error. As DNA, the CDR3 is TGTGCCAGCAGCCCCGGGACGCGGAACACTGAAGCTTTCTTT. Encoded protein: CASSPGTRNTEAFF. This sequence joins TRBV7-6 and TRBJ1-1, with D possibly TRBD1 on 5 matching bases. Germline V gene lookup returns CDR1 SGHVS and CDR2 FNYEAQ. This CDR3 region has 14 residues. V lost 5 bases, J lost 1 base, and 11 bases lay in between.

This clonotype was counted only a few times. V usage is TRBV7-9 and J usage is TRBJ1-3; D unclear. Trimming took 5 bases from V and 2 from J, leaving 16 bases between them. This CDR3 contains 16 residues. Per the germline V gene, CDR1 is SEHNR and CDR2 is FQNEAQ (reference sequence). As DNA, the CDR3 is TGTGCCAGCAGCCCCACGCCGAGAGTCACTGGAAACACCATATATTTT. Translated: CASSPTPRVTGNTIYF.